Sequencing of this T cell receptor (beta chain) was carried out in a study of T cells in Graves' hyperthyroidism and ophthalmopathy. V was cut by 6 bases and J by 2 bases, with 20 bases left in between. The CDR3 contains 18 residues. In this sample, this clonotype turned up many times. The TCR beta CDR3 regions underwent amplification using RNA transcripts as the source. TCR CDR3 underwent first-round RT-PCR with the HTBI primer set. TCRdb independently ran MiXCR on the multiplex PCR reads; one entry per CDR3 protein. Of around 300,000 distinct CDR3 sequences in the sample, around 25% were seen once. The rearrangement joins TRBV12-3 or TRBV12-4 to TRBJ1-6; TRBD1 might be the D (6 bases). Sample: blood. The sequence derives from a man aged 35 to 55 with Graves' hyperthyroidism that later progressed to Graves' ophthalmopathy. The CDR3 bases are TGTGCCAGCAGCAATCACGTGGCCGGGGGCGCCTATAATTCACCCCTCCACTTT. Translation gives CASSNHVAGGAYNSPLHF.